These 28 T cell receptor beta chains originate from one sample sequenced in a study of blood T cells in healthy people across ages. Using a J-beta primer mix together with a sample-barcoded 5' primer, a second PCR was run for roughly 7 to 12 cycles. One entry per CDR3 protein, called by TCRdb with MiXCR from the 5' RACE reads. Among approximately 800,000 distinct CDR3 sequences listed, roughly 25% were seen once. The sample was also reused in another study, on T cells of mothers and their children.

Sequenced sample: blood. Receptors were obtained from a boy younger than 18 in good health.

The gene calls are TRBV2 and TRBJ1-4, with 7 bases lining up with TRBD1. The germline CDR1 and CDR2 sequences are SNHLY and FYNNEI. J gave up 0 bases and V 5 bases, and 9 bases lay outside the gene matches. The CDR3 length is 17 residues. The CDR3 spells CASSSGTDPATNEKLFF. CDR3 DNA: TGTGCCAGCAGTTCCGGGACAGACCCGGCAACTAATGAAAAACTGTTTTTT.

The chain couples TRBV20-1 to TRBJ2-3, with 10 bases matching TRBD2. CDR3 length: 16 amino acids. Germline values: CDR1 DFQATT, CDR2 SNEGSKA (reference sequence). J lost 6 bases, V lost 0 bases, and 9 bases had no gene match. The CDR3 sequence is CSARDDEQGLADTQYF. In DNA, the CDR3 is TGCAGTGCTAGAGATGACGAACAGGGACTAGCGGATACGCAGTATTTT.

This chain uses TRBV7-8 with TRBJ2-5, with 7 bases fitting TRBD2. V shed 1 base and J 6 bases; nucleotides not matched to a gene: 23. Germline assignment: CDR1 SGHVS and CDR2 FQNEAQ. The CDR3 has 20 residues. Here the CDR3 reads CASSLVGWGGIIATQKTQYF. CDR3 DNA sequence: TGTGCCAGCAGCTTAGTTGGATGGGGGGGGATAATAGCGACGCAGAAGACCCAGTACTTC. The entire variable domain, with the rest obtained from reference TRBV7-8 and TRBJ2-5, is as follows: GAGVSQSPRYKVAKRGQDVALRCDPISGHVSLFWYQQALGQGPEFLTYFQNEAQLDKSGLPSDRFFAERPEGSVSTLKIQRTQQEDSAVYLCASSLVGWGGIIATQKTQYFGPGTRLLVL.

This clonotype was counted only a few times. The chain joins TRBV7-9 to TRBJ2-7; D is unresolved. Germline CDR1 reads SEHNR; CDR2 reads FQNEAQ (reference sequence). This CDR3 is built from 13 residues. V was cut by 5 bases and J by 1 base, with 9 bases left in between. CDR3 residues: CASSPWASYEQYF. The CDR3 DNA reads TGTGCCAGCAGCCCTTGGGCTTCCTACGAGCAGTACTTC. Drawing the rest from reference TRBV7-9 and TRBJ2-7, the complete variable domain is DTGVSQNPRHKITKRGQNVTFRCDPISEHNRLYWYRQTLGQGPEFLTYFQNEAQLEKSRLLSDRFSAERPKGSFSTLEIQRTEQGDSAMYLCASSPWASYEQYFGPGTRLTVT.

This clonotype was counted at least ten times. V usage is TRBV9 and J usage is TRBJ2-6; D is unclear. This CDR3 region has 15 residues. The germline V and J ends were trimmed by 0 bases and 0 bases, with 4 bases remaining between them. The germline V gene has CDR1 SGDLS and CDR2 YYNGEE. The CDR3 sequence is CASSVAGSGANVLTF. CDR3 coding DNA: TGTGCCAGCAGCGTAGCTGGCTCTGGGGCCAACGTCCTGACTTTC.

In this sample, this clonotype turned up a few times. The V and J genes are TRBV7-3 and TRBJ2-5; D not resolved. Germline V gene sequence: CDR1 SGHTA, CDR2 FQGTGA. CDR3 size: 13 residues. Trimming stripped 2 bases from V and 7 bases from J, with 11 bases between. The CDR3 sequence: CASSLYSTRTQYF. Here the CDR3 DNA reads TGTGCCAGCAGCTTATACAGTACCAGGACCCAGTACTTC.

CDR3 coding DNA: TGTGCCAGCAGCGGACTCCGGGACAGACAAGAGACCCAGTACTTC. The encoded protein is CASSGLRDRQETQYF. This rearrangement joins TRBV7-9 to TRBJ2-5; 7 positions match TRBD1. The V and J ends lost 5 bases and 2 bases, in that order; junction bases with no gene match: 8. Germline assignment: CDR1 SEHNR and CDR2 FQNEAQ (reference sequence). The CDR3 contains 15 residues.

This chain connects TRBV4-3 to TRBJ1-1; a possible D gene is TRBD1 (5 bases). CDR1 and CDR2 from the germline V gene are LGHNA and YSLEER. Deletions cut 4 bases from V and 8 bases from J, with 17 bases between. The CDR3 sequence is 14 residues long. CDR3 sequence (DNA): TGCGCCAGCAGCCCCGAACCAGGGTCCACCGAAGCTTTCTTT. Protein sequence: CASSPEPGSTEAFF.

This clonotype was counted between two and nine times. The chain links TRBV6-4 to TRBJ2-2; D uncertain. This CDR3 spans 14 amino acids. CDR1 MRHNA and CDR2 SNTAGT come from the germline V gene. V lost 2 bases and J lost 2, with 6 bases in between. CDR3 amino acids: CASSDLFNTGELFF. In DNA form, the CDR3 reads TGTGCCAGCAGTGACCTGTTTAACACCGGGGAGCTGTTTTTT.

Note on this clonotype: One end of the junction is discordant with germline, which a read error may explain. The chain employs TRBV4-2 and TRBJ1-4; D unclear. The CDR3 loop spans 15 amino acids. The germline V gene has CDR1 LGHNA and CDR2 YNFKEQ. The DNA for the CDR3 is TGTGCCAGCAGCCAAGGCGGCGGAACTAATGAAAAACTGCTTTTT. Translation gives CASSQGGGTNEKLLF.

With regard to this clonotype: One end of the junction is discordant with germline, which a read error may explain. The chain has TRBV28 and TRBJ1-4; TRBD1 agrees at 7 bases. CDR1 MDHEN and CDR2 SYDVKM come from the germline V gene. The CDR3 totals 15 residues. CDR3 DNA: TGTGCCCGCAGTACCCGTGGGACAGTAAATGAAAAACTGTTTTTT. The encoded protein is CARSTRGTVNEKLFF.

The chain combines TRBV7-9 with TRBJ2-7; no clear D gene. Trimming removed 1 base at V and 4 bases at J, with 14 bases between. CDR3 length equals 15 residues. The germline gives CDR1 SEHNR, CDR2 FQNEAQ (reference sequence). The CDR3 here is CASSLVPTDPYEQYF. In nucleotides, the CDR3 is TGTGCCAGCAGCTTAGTTCCGACGGATCCTTACGAGCAGTACTTC.

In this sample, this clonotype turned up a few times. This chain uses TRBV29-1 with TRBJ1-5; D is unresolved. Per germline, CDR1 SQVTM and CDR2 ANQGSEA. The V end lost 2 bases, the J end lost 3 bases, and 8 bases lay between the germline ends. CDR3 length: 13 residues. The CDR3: CSVESGPNQPQHF. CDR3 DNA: TGCAGCGTTGAAAGCGGTCCCAATCAGCCCCAGCATTTT.

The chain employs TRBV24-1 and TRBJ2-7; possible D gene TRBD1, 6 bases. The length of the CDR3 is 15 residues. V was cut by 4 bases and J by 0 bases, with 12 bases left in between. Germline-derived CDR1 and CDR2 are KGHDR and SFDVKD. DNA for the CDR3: TGTGCCACCAGTGAAGGACAGCTATTCTCCTACGAGCAGTACTTC. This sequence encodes CATSEGQLFSYEQYF.

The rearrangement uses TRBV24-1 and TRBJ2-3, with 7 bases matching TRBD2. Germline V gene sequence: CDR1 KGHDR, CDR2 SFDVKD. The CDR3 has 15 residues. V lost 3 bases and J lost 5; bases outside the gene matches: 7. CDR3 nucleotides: TGTGCCACCAGTGATGCACGGGAGGTAGTAGATACGCAGTATTTT. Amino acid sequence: CATSDAREVVDTQYF.

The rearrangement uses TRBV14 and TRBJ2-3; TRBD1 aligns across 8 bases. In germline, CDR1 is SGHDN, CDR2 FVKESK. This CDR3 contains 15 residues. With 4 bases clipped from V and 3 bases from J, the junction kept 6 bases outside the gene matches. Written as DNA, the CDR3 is TGTGCCAGCAGCCCCGGGACAGGTTTAACAGATACGCAGTATTTT. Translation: CASSPGTGLTDTQYF.

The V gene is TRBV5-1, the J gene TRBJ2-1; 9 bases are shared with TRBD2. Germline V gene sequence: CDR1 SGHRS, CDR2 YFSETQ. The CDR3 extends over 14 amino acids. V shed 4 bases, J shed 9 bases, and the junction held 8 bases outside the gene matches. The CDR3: CASSDVAGGIEQFF. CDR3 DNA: TGCGCCAGCAGCGATGTGGCGGGAGGGATTGAGCAGTTCTTC. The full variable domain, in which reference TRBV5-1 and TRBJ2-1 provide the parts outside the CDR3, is KAGVTQTPRYLIKTRGQQVTLSCSPISGHRSVSWYQQTPGQGLQFLFEYFSETQRNKGNFPGRFSGRQFSNSRSEMNVSTLELGDSALYLCASSDVAGGIEQFFGPGTRLTVL.

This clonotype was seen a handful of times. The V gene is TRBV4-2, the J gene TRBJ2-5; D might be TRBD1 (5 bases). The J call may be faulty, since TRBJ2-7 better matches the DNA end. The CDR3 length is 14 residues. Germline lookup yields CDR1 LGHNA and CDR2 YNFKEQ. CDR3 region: CASTVGAASYEQYF. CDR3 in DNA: TGTGCCAGCACCGTAGGGGCAGCGAGCTACGAGCAGTACTTC.

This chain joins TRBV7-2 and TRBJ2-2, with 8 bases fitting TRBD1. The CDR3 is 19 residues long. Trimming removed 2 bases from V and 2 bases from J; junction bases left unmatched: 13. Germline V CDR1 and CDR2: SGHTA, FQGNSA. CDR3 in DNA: TGTGCCAGCAGCTTAATGTGGGCAGGGGGCCCATATAACACCGGGGAGCTGTTTTTT. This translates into CASSLMWAGGPYNTGELFF.

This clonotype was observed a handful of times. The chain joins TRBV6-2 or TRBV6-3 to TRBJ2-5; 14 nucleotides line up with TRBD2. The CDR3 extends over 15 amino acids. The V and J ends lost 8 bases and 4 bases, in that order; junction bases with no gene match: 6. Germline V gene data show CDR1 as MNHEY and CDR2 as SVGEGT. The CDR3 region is CASETSGGAGETQYF. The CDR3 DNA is TGTGCCAGCGAGACTAGCGGGGGGGCCGGAGAGACCCAGTACTTC.

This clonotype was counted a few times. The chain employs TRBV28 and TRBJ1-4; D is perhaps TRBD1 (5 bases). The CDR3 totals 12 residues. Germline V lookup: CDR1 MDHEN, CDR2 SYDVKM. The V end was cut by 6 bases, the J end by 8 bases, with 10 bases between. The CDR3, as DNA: TGTGCCAGCAGGGGGGGGAGAGAAAAACTGTTTTTT. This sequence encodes CASRGGREKLFF.

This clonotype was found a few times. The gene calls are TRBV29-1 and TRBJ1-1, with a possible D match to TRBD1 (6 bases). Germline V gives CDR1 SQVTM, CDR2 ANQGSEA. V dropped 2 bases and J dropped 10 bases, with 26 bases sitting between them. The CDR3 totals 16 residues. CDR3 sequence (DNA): TGCAGCGTTGAATGGGGACAAGCGGGGGCAAAATCGGGAGCTTTCTTT. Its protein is CSVEWGQAGAKSGAFF.

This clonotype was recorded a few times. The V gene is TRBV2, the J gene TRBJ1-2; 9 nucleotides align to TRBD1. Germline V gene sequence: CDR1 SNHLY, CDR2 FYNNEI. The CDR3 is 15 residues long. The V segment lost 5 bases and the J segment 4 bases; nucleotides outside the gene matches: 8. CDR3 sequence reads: CASSQGGTGIYGYTF. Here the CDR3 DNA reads TGTGCCAGCAGTCAGGGCGGGACAGGGATCTATGGCTACACCTTC.

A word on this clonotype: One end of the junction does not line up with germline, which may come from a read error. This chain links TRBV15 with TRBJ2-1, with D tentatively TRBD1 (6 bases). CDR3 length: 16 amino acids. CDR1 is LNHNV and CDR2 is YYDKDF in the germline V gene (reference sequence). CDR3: CTTSRDDRSPLGEQFF. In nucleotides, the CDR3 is TGTACCACCAGCAGAGATGACAGGTCCCCATTGGGTGAGCAGTTCTTC.

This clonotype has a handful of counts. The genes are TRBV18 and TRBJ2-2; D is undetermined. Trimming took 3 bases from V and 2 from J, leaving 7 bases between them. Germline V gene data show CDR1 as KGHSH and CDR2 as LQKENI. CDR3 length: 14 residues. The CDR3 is CASSPILNTGELFF. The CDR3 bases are TGTGCCAGCTCACCGATACTCAACACCGGGGAGCTGTTTTTT.

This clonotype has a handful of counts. The DNA for the CDR3 is TGTGCCAGCAGCTTAGGGGGCGGGGTGGTGTACAATGAGCAGTTCTTC. Amino acids: CASSLGGGVVYNEQFF. The J gene is TRBJ2-1, the V gene TRBV7-2; D possibly corresponds to TRBD2 (6 bases). V lost 1 base to trimming and J lost 4 bases, with 14 bases between them. The CDR3 contains 16 residues. Germline lookup yields CDR1 SGHTA and CDR2 FQGNSA.

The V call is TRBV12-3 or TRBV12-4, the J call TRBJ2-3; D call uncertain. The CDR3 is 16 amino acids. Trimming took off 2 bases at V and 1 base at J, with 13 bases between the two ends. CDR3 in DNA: TGTGCCAGCAGTTTATATCTAGGGCCTCGCACAGATACGCAGTATTTT. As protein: CASSLYLGPRTDTQYF.

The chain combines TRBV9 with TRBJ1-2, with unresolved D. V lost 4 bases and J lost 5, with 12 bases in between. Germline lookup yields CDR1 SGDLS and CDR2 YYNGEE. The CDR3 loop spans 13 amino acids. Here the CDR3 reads CASSPNSLYGYTF. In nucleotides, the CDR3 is TGTGCCAGCAGCCCAAATTCGTTATATGGCTACACCTTC. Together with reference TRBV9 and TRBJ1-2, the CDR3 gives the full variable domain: DSGVTQTPKHLITATGQRVTLRCSPRSGDLSVYWYQQSLDQGLQFLIQYYNGEERAKGNILERFSAQQFPDLHSELNLSSLELGDSALYFCASSPNSLYGYTFGSGTRLTVV.